One sample yielded the 26 T cell receptor beta chains listed below, sequenced in a study of cytomegalovirus exposure and HLA in healthy donors. 13 Jbeta primers and 60 Vbeta primers were used for the PCR. Assay used: immunoSEQ multiplex PCR; TCRdb lists only in-frame clones, some missing. The sample consists of roughly 170,000 clones, 80% to 85% of them appearing once. What was sequenced was PBMCs. The receptors come from a woman aged 30 to 39 in good health and CMV-seronegative.

Comment on this clone: Compared with germline, one end of the junction differs, possibly owing to a read error. The rearrangement uses TRBV4-3 and TRBJ2-2; 8 bases fit TRBD2. The CDR3 runs 15 residues. The germline gives CDR1 LGHNA, CDR2 YSLEER. The CDR3 region has the DNA TGCGCCAGCAGACAAGCGGGAGTAGACACCGGGGAGCTGTTTTTT. Its protein product is CASRQAGVDTGELFF.

This clone was seen a few times. The genes are TRBV29-1 and TRBJ2-1; 7 bases map to TRBD1. The CDR3 is 12 residues long. Germline-derived CDR1 and CDR2 are SQVTM and ANQGSEA. Trimming took 4 bases from V and 5 from J; bases not matched to a gene: 2. CDR3 region: CSVADRDNEQFF. The CDR3 DNA sequence: TGCAGCGTTGCAGACAGGGACAATGAGCAGTTCTTC.

This chain links TRBV18 with TRBJ2-7; 7 nucleotides line up with TRBD1. The trim removed 3 bases at V and 3 bases at J, leaving 2 bases unmatched. Germline-derived CDR1 and CDR2 are KGHSH and LQKENI. This CDR3 has 13 amino acids. This CDR3 is CASSPGTDYEQYF. The CDR3 DNA sequence: TGTGCCAGCTCACCCGGGACAGACTACGAGCAGTACTTC.

This chain uses TRBV6-5 with TRBJ2-7; TRBD1 agrees at 9 bases. This CDR3 region has 14 residues. The ends lost 6 bases at V and 2 bases at J; junction bases unmatched: 5. CDR1 is MNHEY and CDR2 is SVGAGI in the germline V gene. The CDR3 bases are TGTGCCAGCAGCACGGGACAGGGAGCCTACGAGCAGTACTTC. Translation: CASSTGQGAYEQYF.

This clone was seen only a few times. The chain uses TRBV7-2 and TRBJ2-6, with D unclear. Germline V lookup: CDR1 SGHTA, CDR2 FQGNSA. V was clipped by 0 bases and J by 0 bases, with 3 bases between them. There are 15 residues in the CDR3. This CDR3 is CASSLAGSGANVLTF. The CDR3 DNA follows: TGTGCCAGCAGCTTAGCCGGCTCTGGGGCCAACGTCCTGACTTTC.

The rearrangement links TRBV27 to TRBJ1-5, with D unresolved. Germline CDR1 and CDR2: MNHEY and SMNVEV (reference sequence). The CDR3 totals 13 residues. V dropped 6 bases and J dropped 0 bases, with 6 bases sitting between them. CDR3 sequence: CASRPNSNQPQHF. CDR3 DNA: TGTGCCAGCAGGCCTAATAGCAATCAGCCCCAGCATTTT.

V and J are TRBV28 and TRBJ1-4, with a weak D call TRBD1 (6 bases). Between the trimmed V and J ends, which lost 5 bases and 5 bases, there was a span of 15 bases. Germline V gene lookup returns CDR1 MDHEN and CDR2 SYDVKM. The CDR3 is 15 residues long. CDR3 sequence: CASSPSQGINEKLFF. The CDR3 DNA reads TGTGCCAGCAGTCCCAGCCAGGGGATAAATGAAAAACTGTTTTTT.

This chain joins TRBV28 and TRBJ2-1; D ambiguous. V was clipped by 5 bases and J by 0 bases, with 8 bases between them. The germline CDR1 and CDR2 sequences are MDHEN and SYDVKM. The CDR3 sequence is 14 residues long. CDR3 amino acids: CASSPLNSYNEQFF. CDR3 bases: TGTGCCAGCAGTCCCCTTAACTCCTACAATGAGCAGTTCTTC.

This clone was observed a few times. The junction shows a germline mismatch at one end, possibly a read error. CDR3: CAGSQRETWNRLNTEAFF. The CDR3 DNA reads as TGCGCCGGCAGCCAACGGGAAACCTGGAACCGACTGAACACTGAAGCTTTCTTT. The chain joins TRBV4-1 to TRBJ1-1; D ambiguous. The CDR3 runs 18 residues. Looked up from germline, CDR1 is MGHRA and CDR2 is YSYEKL.

CDR3 sequence (DNA): TGTGCCAGCAGTTTCCAACCTTCTGGCGGGGGGTACGAGCAGTACTTC. It encodes CASSFQPSGGGYEQYF. The rearrangement joins TRBV27 to TRBJ2-7, with 8 bases fitting TRBD2. Germline CDR1 MNHEY, CDR2 SMNVEV (reference sequence). The CDR3 is 16 amino acids. The ends lost 3 bases at V and 4 bases at J; junction bases unmatched: 11.

This clone has only one observation. The chain has TRBV27 and TRBJ1-5; TRBD1 agrees at 8 bases. V dropped 8 bases and J dropped 1; count of bases not matched to a gene: 7. Looked up from germline, CDR1 is MNHEY and CDR2 is SMNVEV (reference sequence). There are 15 residues in the CDR3. The CDR3 spells CASGQGHSSNQPQHF. Written as DNA, the CDR3 is TGTGCCAGCGGACAGGGACATTCGAGCAATCAGCCCCAGCATTTT.

The chain joins TRBV27 to TRBJ2-7; TRBD2 aligns across 10 bases. Germline V gene data show CDR1 as MNHEY and CDR2 as SMNVEV (reference sequence). CDR3 length equals 14 residues. The V segment lost 7 bases and the J segment 4 bases; nucleotides outside the gene matches: 7. CDR3 bases: TGTGCCAGCATGCTAGCGGGGGATCCTTACGAGCAGTACTTC. Its translation: CASMLAGDPYEQYF.

The DNA for the CDR3 is TGTGCCAGCAGTTCCCGGACAGGGGTGAGCAATCAGCCCCAGCATTTT. This encodes CASSSRTGVSNQPQHF. The V gene is TRBV28, the J gene TRBJ1-5; 9 bases are shared with TRBD1. This CDR3 has 16 residues. V shed 4 bases and J 1 base; nucleotides not matched to a gene: 5. CDR1 is MDHEN and CDR2 is SYDVKM in the germline V gene.

With regard to this clone: One end of the junction does not line up with germline, which may come from a read error. The chain employs TRBV7-9 and TRBJ2-7, with a tentative D call TRBD2 (6 bases). The CDR3 has 14 residues. CDR1 is SEHNR and CDR2 is FQNEAQ in the germline V gene (reference sequence). CDR3: CSSSLNNVGEGLYF. The CDR3 bases are TGTTCCAGCAGCTTAAACAATGTGGGAGAGGGACTGTACTTC. Drawing the rest from reference TRBV7-9 and TRBJ2-7, the complete variable domain is DTGVSQNPRHKITKRGQNVTFRCDPISEHNRLYWYRQTLGQGPEFLTYFQNEAQLEKSRLLSDRFSAERPKGSFSTLEIQRTEQGDSAMYLCSSSLNNVGEGLYFGPGTRLTVT.

This rearrangement joins TRBV7-3 to TRBJ1-2; 9 bases agree with TRBD1. CDR3 length: 13 amino acids. The J segment lost 8 bases and the V segment lost 5 bases, leaving 6 bases of the junction unmatched. Germline-derived CDR1 and CDR2 are SGHTA and FQGTGA. In DNA form, the CDR3 reads TGTGCCAGCAGCCCCGGACAGGGGAGCGGCTACACCTTC. It translates to CASSPGQGSGYTF. The whole variable domain, filled in from reference TRBV7-3 and TRBJ1-2, reads GAGVSQTPSNKVTEKGKYVELRCDPISGHTALYWYRQSLGQGPEFLIYFQGTGAADDSGLPNDRFFAVRPEGSVSTLKIQRTERGDSAVYLCASSPGQGSGYTFGSGTRLTVV.

DNA of the CDR3: TGTGCCATCAGTGACCCGGGACAAACTAACACTGAAGCTTTCTTT. Its translation: CAISDPGQTNTEAFF. V is TRBV10-3 and J is TRBJ1-1; D possibly corresponds to TRBD1 (6 bases). CDR1 is ENHRY, CDR2 SYGVKD, per germline. CDR3 length: 15 amino acids. Trimming removed 3 bases at V and 2 bases at J, with 13 bases between.

This clone has only one observation. The chain carries TRBV7-2 and TRBJ2-5; D unresolved. V lost 1 base, J lost 6 bases, and 15 bases lay in between. There are 15 residues in the CDR3. Germline assignment: CDR1 SGHTA and CDR2 FQGNSA. The CDR3 loop reads CASSLGAGVGKTQYF. As DNA, the CDR3 is TGTGCCAGCAGCTTAGGGGCAGGTGTAGGAAAGACCCAGTACTTC.

V is TRBV7-2 and J is TRBJ2-7, with D tentatively TRBD1 (6 bases). This CDR3 has 14 amino acids. V was clipped by 1 base and J by 3 bases, with 10 bases between them. CDR1 and CDR2 (germline): SGHTA, FQGNSA. This chain's CDR3 is CASSLGQGHYEQYF. In DNA form, the CDR3 reads TGTGCCAGCAGCTTAGGTCAGGGGCACTACGAGCAGTACTTC.

The genes are TRBV6-4 and TRBJ2-4; 10 nucleotides agree with TRBD1. Germline values: CDR1 MRHNA, CDR2 SNTAGT. This CDR3 is 17 amino acids long. Trimming took 5 bases from V and 0 from J; bases not matched to a gene: 7. The CDR3 nucleotides are TGTGCCAGCAGTTCCCGCGGGGACAGGGGAGCCAAAAACATTCAGTACTTC. It yields the protein CASSSRGDRGAKNIQYF.

The chain combines TRBV28 with TRBJ1-4, with a weak D call TRBD1 (6 bases). In germline, CDR1 is MDHEN, CDR2 SYDVKM. The CDR3 is made up of 13 amino acids. Between the trimmed V and J ends, which lost 11 bases and 8 bases, there was a span of 18 bases. The CDR3 DNA is TGTGCCTGCGTTGGGGGCGGGGGGGAAAAACTGTTTTTT. Amino acids: CACVGGGGEKLFF.

The V and J genes are TRBV6-6 and TRBJ2-1; 10 nucleotides agree with TRBD1. The V gene's germline CDR1 is MNHNY and CDR2 SVGAGI (reference sequence). The CDR3 totals 14 residues. V lost 5 bases, J lost 6 bases, and 4 bases stayed unmatched. CDR3 coding DNA: TGTGCCAGCAGTCGGTGGACAGGGGGCAATGAGCAGTTCTTC. Translation gives CASSRWTGGNEQFF.

The genes are TRBV6-6 and TRBJ2-1; the D gene is possibly TRBD1 (8 bases). Germline CDR1 is MNHNY and CDR2 is SVGAGI (reference sequence). The CDR3 sequence is 15 residues long. Trimming took off 7 bases at V and 5 bases at J, with 18 bases between the two ends. DNA of the CDR3: TGTGCCAGCATTATAGGACAGGGAGGGAACAATGAGCAGTTCTTC. Protein: CASIIGQGGNNEQFF.

This chain connects TRBV5-1 to TRBJ1-4; D may be TRBD1 (5 bases). The CDR3 length is 15 residues. Germline CDR1 reads SGHRS; CDR2 reads YFSETQ. Deletions cut 4 bases from V and 3 bases from J, with 13 bases between. CDR3 coding DNA: TGCGCCAGCAGCCCCGGGAGGGGCCCTAATGAAAAACTGTTTTTT. Protein product: CASSPGRGPNEKLFF. Looking up the rest from reference TRBV5-1 and TRBJ1-4 gives the full variable domain: KAGVTQTPRYLIKTRGQQVTLSCSPISGHRSVSWYQQTPGQGLQFLFEYFSETQRNKGNFPGRFSGRQFSNSRSEMNVSTLELGDSALYLCASSPGRGPNEKLFFGSGTQLSVL.

The chain carries TRBV9 and TRBJ2-7; 11 nucleotides agree with TRBD2. CDR1 SGDLS and CDR2 YYNGEE come from the germline V gene. CDR3 length equals 15 residues. J gave up 4 bases and V 1 base, and 4 bases lay outside the gene matches. The CDR3 DNA reads as TGTGCCAGCAGCGTAAGAGCTAGCGGGAGGTACGAGCAGTACTTC. Its protein product is CASSVRASGRYEQYF.

The CDR3 spells CASSLSAGGDHSSGANVLTF. The CDR3 DNA sequence: TGTGCCAGCAGTTTATCGGCAGGGGGTGACCACAGCTCTGGGGCCAACGTCCTGACTTTC. The J gene is TRBJ2-6, the V gene TRBV27; 7 nucleotides line up with TRBD1. V lost 0 bases to trimming and J lost 0 bases; unmatched junction nucleotides: 11. The CDR3 runs 20 residues. The germline V gene has CDR1 MNHEY and CDR2 SMNVEV (reference sequence).

J is TRBJ2-1 and V is TRBV30; 7 bases fit TRBD1. After removal of 1 base from V and 2 bases from J, the junction contained 5 bases not matched to a gene. The CDR3 has 15 amino acids. Germline V gives CDR1 GTSNPN, CDR2 SVGIG (reference sequence). CDR3 protein: CAWSGQGSAYNEQFF. DNA of the CDR3: TGTGCCTGGAGTGGACAGGGCTCTGCCTACAATGAGCAGTTCTTC.